Below, 11 T cell receptor beta chains from the same sample are listed, as sequenced in a study of T cells in Graves' hyperthyroidism and ophthalmopathy. The investigators amplified TCR beta CDR3 regions from RNA transcripts. Using the HTBI primer set, a first-round RT-PCR was run on the TCR CDR3. TCRdb called the multiplex PCR reads again in MiXCR, with one record for every CDR3 protein. The sample records hundreds of thousands of distinct CDR3 sequences, around 38% being singletons. The sequenced material came from blood. These receptors were obtained from a man aged 18-30 years with Graves' hyperthyroidism.

This clonotype turned up a few times. The chain carries TRBV11-1 and TRBJ2-5, with 9 bases identical to TRBD2. The V and J ends lost 4 bases and 5 bases, in that order; junction bases with no gene match: 5. Germline CDR1 SGHAT, CDR2 FQDESV (reference sequence). This CDR3 has 14 amino acids. The CDR3 sequence is CASSYHSGRETQYF. CDR3 coding DNA: TGTGCCAGCAGCTACCACAGCGGGAGGGAGACCCAGTACTTC.

V and J are TRBV2 and TRBJ2-5; 10 bases are a match to TRBD2. Germline V lookup: CDR1 SNHLY, CDR2 FYNNEI. The CDR3 is made up of 15 amino acids. V lost 6 bases to trimming and J lost 5 bases; unmatched junction nucleotides: 9. CDR3 region: CASRLSGRARETQYF. The CDR3 DNA reads TGTGCCAGCAGATTAAGCGGGAGGGCCCGGGAGACCCAGTACTTC. Supplemented by reference TRBV2 and TRBJ2-5, the full variable domain reads EPEVTQTPSHQVTQMGQEVILRCVPISNHLYFYWYRQILGQKVEFLVSFYNNEISEKSEIFDDQFSVERPDGSNFTLKIRSTKLEDSAMYFCASRLSGRARETQYFGPGTRLLVL.

This clonotype was counted many times. This CDR3 reads CSVQDGLNYGYTF. In nucleotides, the CDR3 is TGCAGCGTCCAGGACGGTCTCAATTATGGCTACACCTTC. The rearrangement links TRBV29-1 to TRBJ1-2; D remains ambiguous. Per the germline V gene, CDR1 is SQVTM and CDR2 is ANQGSEA. Deletions cut 6 bases from V and 5 bases from J, with 16 bases between. This CDR3 has 13 residues.

This sequence joins TRBV6-6 and TRBJ2-7; D gene ambiguous. CDR3 size: 11 residues. Germline CDR1 reads MNHNY; CDR2 reads SVGAGI (reference sequence). Trimming shortened V by 6 bases and J by 7 bases, and 10 bases separated the two germline ends. The CDR3 loop reads CASSPLQEQYF. CDR3 in DNA: TGTGCCAGCAGCCCCCTGCAGGAGCAGTACTTC.

This clonotype was counted between two and nine times. CDR3 nucleotide sequence: TGTGCCAGTAGTCTCGGCGGGCTCGGGGGTCCTTACACTGAAGCTTTCTTT. Its translation is CASSLGGLGGPYTEAFF. This chain joins TRBV19 and TRBJ1-1; D possibly corresponds to TRBD1 (5 bases). Trimming left V 5 bases short and J 3 bases short, with 22 bases between. The germline V gene has CDR1 LNHDA and CDR2 SQIVND (reference sequence). The CDR3 loop spans 17 amino acids. Variable domain in full (rest from reference TRBV19 and TRBJ1-1): DGGITQSPKYLFRKEGQNVTLSCEQNLNHDAMYWYRQDPGQGLRLIYYSQIVNDFQKGDIAEGYSVSREKKESFPLTVTSAQKNPTAFYLCASSLGGLGGPYTEAFFGQGTRLTVV.

This clonotype was found many times. The chain has TRBV15 and TRBJ2-5; no definite D call. This CDR3 is 18 amino acids long. The V gene's germline CDR1 is LNHNV and CDR2 YYDKDF (reference sequence). Trimming removed 5 bases from V and 5 bases from J, with 27 bases in between. The CDR3 sequence is CATSSSPRTPDRRETQYF. The CDR3 DNA sequence: TGTGCCACCAGCTCCTCCCCGAGGACCCCCGACCGCCGTGAGACCCAGTACTTC.

J is TRBJ2-7 and V is TRBV7-9; 12 nucleotides match TRBD1. The CDR3 covers 16 residues. The V segment lost 3 bases and the J segment 4 bases; nucleotides outside the gene matches: 7. Germline CDR1 is SEHNR and CDR2 is FQNEAQ (reference sequence). The CDR3 region has the DNA TGTGCCAGCAGCTTTCCGGGACAGGGGGCCAAATACGAGCAGTACTTC. This sequence encodes CASSFPGQGAKYEQYF.

The chain has TRBV6-1 and TRBJ1-5, with D possibly matching TRBD1 (6 bases). The CDR3 totals 15 residues. Trimming shortened V by 6 bases and J by 4 bases, and 16 bases separated the two germline ends. Germline lookup yields CDR1 MNHNS and CDR2 SASEGT. The CDR3 sequence: CASSTTGTQNQPQHF. CDR3 nucleotides: TGTGCCAGCAGCACTACCGGGACACAAAATCAGCCCCAGCATTTT.

J is TRBJ1-6 and V is TRBV10-3; 7 nucleotides agree with TRBD1. Germline values: CDR1 ENHRY, CDR2 SYGVKD. The CDR3 spans 15 residues. The V and J ends lost 8 bases and 0 bases, in that order; junction bases with no gene match: 4. CDR3 nucleotide sequence: TGTGCCATCGGCGGGGACAGCTCCTATAATTCACCCCTCCACTTT. It codes for CAIGGDSSYNSPLHF.

This clonotype appeared many times. The chain uses TRBV2 and TRBJ1-6; a possible D gene is TRBD1 (6 bases). There are 16 residues in the CDR3. The germline V gene encodes CDR1 SNHLY and CDR2 FYNNEI. Trimming took off 6 bases at V and 6 bases at J, with 18 bases between the two ends. CDR3 nucleotide sequence: TGTGCCAGCAGGCCCCACACGACAGGTCTTAATTCACCCCTCCACTTT. Translation: CASRPHTTGLNSPLHF.

This clonotype showed up many times. The V gene is TRBV7-9, the J gene TRBJ1-2; 8 positions agree with TRBD1. Germline V lookup: CDR1 SEHNR, CDR2 FQNEAQ (reference sequence). CDR3 length: 15 residues. V shed 2 bases and J 6 bases; nucleotides not matched to a gene: 8. CDR3 DNA sequence: TGTGCCAGCAGCTTACCCCTGGGACAGGAAAATGGCTACACCTTC. Its protein is CASSLPLGQENGYTF.